This passage covers 3 T cell receptor beta chains from one sample sequenced in a study of cytomegalovirus exposure and HLA in healthy donors. The repertoire was sequenced with immunoSEQ multiplex PCR; TCRdb's copy has only in-frame clones and lacks some. Found here are 200,000 to 300,000 clones, approximately 83% of them singletons; the top ten hold 1% to 1.5%. The sample consisted of PBMCs. The receptors originated from a woman aged 25-40 years in good health and CMV-seropositive.

This clone was observed a single time. CDR3 sequence (DNA): TGTGCCAGCAGCTTAATGGGGGACAACTACGAGCAGTACTTC. Translated, it gives CASSLMGDNYEQYF. This chain uses TRBV7-9 with TRBJ2-7; D perhaps matches TRBD1 (6 bases). Germline lookup yields CDR1 SEHNR and CDR2 FQNEAQ (reference sequence). This CDR3 has 14 amino acids. The V and J ends lost 2 bases and 3 bases respectively, with 11 bases between them.

CDR3 protein: CASSSRSVRATNEKLFF. DNA of the CDR3: TGTGCCAGCAGCTCCCGGAGCGTCAGGGCAACTAATGAAAAACTGTTTTTT. The chain has TRBV2 and TRBJ1-4; D may be TRBD1 (5 bases). The CDR3 runs to 17 residues. CDR1 is SNHLY and CDR2 is FYNNEI in the germline V gene. Trimming left V 6 bases short and J 0 bases short, with 17 bases between. Drawing the rest from reference TRBV2 and TRBJ1-4, the complete variable domain is EPEVTQTPSHQVTQMGQEVILRCVPISNHLYFYWYRQILGQKVEFLVSFYNNEISEKSEIFDDQFSVERPDGSNFTLKIRSTKLEDSAMYFCASSSRSVRATNEKLFFGSGTQLSVL.

This chain uses TRBV5-1 with TRBJ1-1; tentative D call: TRBD1 (6 bases). The CDR3 spans 14 residues. Trimming stripped 7 bases from V and 3 bases from J, with 16 bases between. Germline V gene data show CDR1 as SGHRS and CDR2 as YFSETQ. The CDR3 DNA follows: TGCGCCAGCTCTTCCAGGGGCCGGTACACTGAAGCTTTCTTT. Protein: CASSSRGRYTEAFF.